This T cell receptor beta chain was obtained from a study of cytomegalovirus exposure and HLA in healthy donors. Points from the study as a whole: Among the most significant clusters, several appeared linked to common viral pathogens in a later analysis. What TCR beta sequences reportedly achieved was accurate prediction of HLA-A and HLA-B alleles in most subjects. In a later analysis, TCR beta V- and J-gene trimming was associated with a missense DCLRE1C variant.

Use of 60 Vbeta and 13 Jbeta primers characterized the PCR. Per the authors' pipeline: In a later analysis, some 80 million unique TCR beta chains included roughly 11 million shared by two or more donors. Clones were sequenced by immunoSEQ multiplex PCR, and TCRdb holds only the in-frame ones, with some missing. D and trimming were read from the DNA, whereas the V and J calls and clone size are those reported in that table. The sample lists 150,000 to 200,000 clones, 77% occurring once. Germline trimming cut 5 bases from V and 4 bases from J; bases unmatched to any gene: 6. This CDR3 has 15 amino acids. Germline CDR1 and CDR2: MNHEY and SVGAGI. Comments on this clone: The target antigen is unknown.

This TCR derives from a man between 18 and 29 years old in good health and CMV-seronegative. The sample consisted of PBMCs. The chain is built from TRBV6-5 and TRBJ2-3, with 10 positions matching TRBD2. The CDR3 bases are TGTGCCAGCAGTCTAGCGGGGGTGCCGTCAGATACGCAGTATTTT. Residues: CASSLAGVPSDTQYF.